The source of this T cell receptor (beta chain) is a study of T cells in narcolepsy (dated by TCRdb to the late 2010s). Some background on the complete study: The study enrolled patients with narcolepsy type 1 or type 2 (NT1, NT2) together with healthy control donors. The study sought autoreactive T cells targeting hypocretin neuron self-antigens (hypocretin, TRIB2) in narcolepsy patients, using TCR Vbeta sequencing to track clonotypes in blood and CSF.

What the research found in general, with its limitations: Autoreactive clonotypes were reported to be detected serially in the blood of the same patients and of different patients, but not in the blood of healthy controls. No sequences matching autoreactive T cell clones were present in some of the blood memory CD4+ repertoires from patients and controls. Plots comparing CSF and blood CD4+ T cell clonotypes from the same patient highlighted HCRT-specific and TRIB2-specific autoreactive clonotypes. Numbers of sequenced blood memory CD4+ clonotypes were comparable, with averages of about 39,494 in patients and some 30,000 in controls.

Trimming takes 5 bases off V and 5 bases off J; junction bases not matched to a gene: 13. The CDR3 contains 16 residues, cysteine and phenylalanine counted. Of the read, only the CDR3 DNA is kept; its 48 bases are in frame from base 1. According to the germline V gene, CDR1 reads SGHTA and CDR2 reads FQGNSA. For TCR Vbeta sequencing, memory CD4+ T cells were sorted ex vivo from the peripheral blood of narcolepsy patients and healthy controls. Details on this clone: There is no known antigen for this receptor. The input lacks base qualities; no much larger clone sits a single base away.

The library was obtained by the immunoSEQ multiplex PCR assay. The table comes from immuneACCESS by way of TCRdb, which keeps in-frame sequences with V and J called. Part of the clones is missing from these tables; in studies checked, under half for an unresolved V gene and the rest for unknown reasons. The sample table records about 24,000 clones; approximately 85% of these occur just once. Of the sample, about a tenth is held by the ten largest clones. Material for sequencing was memory (CD45RA-) CD4+ T cells from blood. According to the study, the label for this sample's cell subset or site signals: memory T cells sorted ex vivo from peripheral blood. The chain employs TRBV7-2 and TRBJ1-2; TRBD1 agrees with 8 junctional bases. The TCR originated in a human donor in good health. The CDR3 protein is CASSPGQGPPRYGYTF. In nucleotide form, the sequence is TGTGCCAGCAGCCCAGGACAGGGCCCCCCTCGGTATGGCTACACCTTC.